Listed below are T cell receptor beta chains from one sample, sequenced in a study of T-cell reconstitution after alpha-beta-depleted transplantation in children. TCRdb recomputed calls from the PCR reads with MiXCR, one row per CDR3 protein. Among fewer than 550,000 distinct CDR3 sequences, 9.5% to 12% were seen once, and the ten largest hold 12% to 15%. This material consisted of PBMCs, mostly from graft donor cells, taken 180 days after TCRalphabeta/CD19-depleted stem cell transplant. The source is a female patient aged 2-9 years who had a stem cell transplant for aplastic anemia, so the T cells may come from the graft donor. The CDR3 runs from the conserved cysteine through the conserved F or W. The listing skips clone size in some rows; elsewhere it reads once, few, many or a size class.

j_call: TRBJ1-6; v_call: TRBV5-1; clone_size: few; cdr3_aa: CASRGETNSPLHF
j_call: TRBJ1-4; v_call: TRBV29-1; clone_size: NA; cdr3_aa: CSVEDLEGREKLFF
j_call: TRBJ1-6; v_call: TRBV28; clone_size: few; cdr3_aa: CASSPGGAGNSPLHF
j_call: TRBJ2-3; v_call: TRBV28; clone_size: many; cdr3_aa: CASSLYPSTDTQYF
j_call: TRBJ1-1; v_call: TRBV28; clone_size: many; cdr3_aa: CASSLTGYTEAFF
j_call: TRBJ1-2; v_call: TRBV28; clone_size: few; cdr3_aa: CAIFNRGSGYTF
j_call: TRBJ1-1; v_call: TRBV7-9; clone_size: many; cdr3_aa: CASSWSTGGTEAFF
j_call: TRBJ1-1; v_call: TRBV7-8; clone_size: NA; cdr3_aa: CASSSPSTFGRNTEAFF
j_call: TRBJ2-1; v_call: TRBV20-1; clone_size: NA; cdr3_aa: CSARVWEPYNEQFF
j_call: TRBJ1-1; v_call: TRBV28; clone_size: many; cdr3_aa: CASPPRGSSHTEAFF
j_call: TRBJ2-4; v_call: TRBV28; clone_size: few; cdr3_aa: CASSLVRGTPKNIQYF
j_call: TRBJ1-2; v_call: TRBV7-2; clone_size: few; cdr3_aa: CASSPPPGNYGYTF
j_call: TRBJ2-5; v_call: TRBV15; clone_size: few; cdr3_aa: CATSRDEASGDQETQYF
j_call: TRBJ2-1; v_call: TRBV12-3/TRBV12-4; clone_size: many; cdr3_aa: CASSFTMGEQFF
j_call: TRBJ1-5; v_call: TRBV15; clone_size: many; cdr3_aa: CATSLSPRVQPQHF
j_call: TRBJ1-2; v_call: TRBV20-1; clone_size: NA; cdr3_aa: CSARGGTAYGYTF
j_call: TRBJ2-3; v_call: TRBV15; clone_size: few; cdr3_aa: CATSRVGSGKGTDTQYF
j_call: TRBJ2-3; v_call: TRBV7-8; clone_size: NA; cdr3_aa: CASTTRTSGMADTQYF
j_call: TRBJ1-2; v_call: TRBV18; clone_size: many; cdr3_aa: CASSPGPNSYGYTF
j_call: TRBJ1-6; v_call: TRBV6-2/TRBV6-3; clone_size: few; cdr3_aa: CASSIAAGRDSPLHF
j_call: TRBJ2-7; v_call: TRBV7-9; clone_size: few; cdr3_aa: CASSATGTPGNEQYF
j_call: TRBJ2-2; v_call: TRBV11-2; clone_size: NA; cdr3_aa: CASSRRRGQASGELFF
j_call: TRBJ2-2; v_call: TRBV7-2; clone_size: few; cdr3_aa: CASSSPGRRTGELFF
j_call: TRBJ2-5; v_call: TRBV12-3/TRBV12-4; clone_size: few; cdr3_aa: CASSGAGGTWETQYF
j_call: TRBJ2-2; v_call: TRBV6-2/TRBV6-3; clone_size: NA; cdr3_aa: CASSPIFGKGDFRAPGELFF
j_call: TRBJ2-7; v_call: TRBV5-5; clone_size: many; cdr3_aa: CASSWGQGRSYEQYF
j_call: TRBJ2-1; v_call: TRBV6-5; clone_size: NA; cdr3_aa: CASSYGSGRIYNEQFF
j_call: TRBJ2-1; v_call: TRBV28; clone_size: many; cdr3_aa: CASSRSGSYNEQFF
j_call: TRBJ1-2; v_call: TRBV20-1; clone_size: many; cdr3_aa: CSARFGLGDRDGYTF
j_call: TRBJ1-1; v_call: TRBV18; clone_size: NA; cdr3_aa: CASSPLTGGADTEAFF
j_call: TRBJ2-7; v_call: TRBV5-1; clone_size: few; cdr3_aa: CASSLRIAEPPYEQYF
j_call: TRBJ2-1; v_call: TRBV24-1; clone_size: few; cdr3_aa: CATSELALTSGRAYYNEQFF
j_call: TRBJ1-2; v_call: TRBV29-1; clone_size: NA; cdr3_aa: CSVERRYRGHTF
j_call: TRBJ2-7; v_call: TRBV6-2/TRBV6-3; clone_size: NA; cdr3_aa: CASSYGLTGVRYEQYF
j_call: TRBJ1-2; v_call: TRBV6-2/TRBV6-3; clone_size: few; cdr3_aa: CASGRRDPSFYGYTF
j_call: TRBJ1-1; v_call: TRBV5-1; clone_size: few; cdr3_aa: CASSSILEGMNTEAFF
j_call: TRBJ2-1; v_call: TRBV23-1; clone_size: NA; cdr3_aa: CASRREQGAHNTYNEQFF
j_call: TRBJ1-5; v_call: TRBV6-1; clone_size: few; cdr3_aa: CASSEFGAGVYQPQHF
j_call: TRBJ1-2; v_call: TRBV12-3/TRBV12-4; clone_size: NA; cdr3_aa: CASSSGQGSVYGYTF
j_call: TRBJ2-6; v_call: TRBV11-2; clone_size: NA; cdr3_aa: CASSLEGQGWSGANVLTF
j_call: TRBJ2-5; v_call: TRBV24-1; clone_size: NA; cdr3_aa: CATAGPYQETQYF
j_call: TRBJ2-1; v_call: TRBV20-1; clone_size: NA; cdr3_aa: CSARDYEGTRSYNEQFF
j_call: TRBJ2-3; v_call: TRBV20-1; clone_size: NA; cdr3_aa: CSARDPRDTQYF
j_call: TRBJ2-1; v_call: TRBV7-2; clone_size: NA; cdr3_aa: CASSSGLAGVSYNEQFF
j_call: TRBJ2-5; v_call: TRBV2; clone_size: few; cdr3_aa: CASSEYGGTQYF
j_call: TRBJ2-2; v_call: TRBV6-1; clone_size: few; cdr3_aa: CASSWGLGLFF
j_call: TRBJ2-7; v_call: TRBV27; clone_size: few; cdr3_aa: CASSLGRRISYEQYF
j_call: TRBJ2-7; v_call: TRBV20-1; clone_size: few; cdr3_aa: CSASPTPSVYYEQYF
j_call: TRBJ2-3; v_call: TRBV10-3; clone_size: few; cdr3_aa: CATKQGLNTDTQYF
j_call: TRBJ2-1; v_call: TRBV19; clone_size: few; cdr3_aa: CASSKGIPSYNEQFF
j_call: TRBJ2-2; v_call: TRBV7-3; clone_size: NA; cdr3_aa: CASSKGAVTGELFF